The rows below give T cell receptor beta chains drawn from one sample of a study of T cells in Graves' hyperthyroidism and ophthalmopathy. TCRdb reprocessed the multiplex PCR reads with MiXCR, giving one entry per CDR3 protein. The repertoire holds around 560,000 distinct CDR3 sequences, roughly 17% seen once, with around 18% in the top ten. What was sequenced was blood. The receptors shown here come from a woman between 18 and 29 years old with Graves' hyperthyroidism. Each CDR3 is given with its conserved first and last residue. The D gene is left open where the match is weak. Only some rows state a clone size, as once, few, many or a class for expanded clones.

CDR3 protein,CDR3 DNA,D gene,clone size,V gene,J gene,CDR3 length
CASSMTSGRPTNTGELFF,TGTGCCAGCAGCATGACTAGCGGGAGGCCCACGAACACCGGGGAGCTGTTTTTT,TRBD2,NA,TRBV7-9,TRBJ2-2,18
CASSFGRGGTDTQYF,TGTGCCAGCAGTTTTGGCCGCGGGGGCACAGATACGCAGTATTTT,NA,many,TRBV12-3/TRBV12-4,TRBJ2-3,15
CSARDRADTQYF,TGCAGTGCTAGAGATCGTGCGGATACGCAGTATTTT,NA,many,TRBV20-1,TRBJ2-3,12
CSARDRRGGGANVLTF,TGCAGTGCTAGAGATAGGCGGGGCGGTGGGGCCAACGTCCTGACTTTC,NA,NA,TRBV20-1,TRBJ2-6,16
CASWDRGQWGTEAFF,TGTGCCAGCTGGGACAGGGGGCAGTGGGGCACTGAAGCTTTCTTT,TRBD1,many,TRBV28,TRBJ1-1,15
CASSLQGGELFF,TGCGCCAGCAGCTTACAGGGAGGGGAGCTGTTTTTT,NA,few,TRBV5-1,TRBJ2-2,12
CSARVLGSPYEQYF,TGCAGTGCTAGAGTTCTAGGGAGTCCGTACGAGCAGTACTTC,NA,few,TRBV20-1,TRBJ2-7,14
CASSFVRPETQYF,TGTGCCAGCAGTTTTGTCAGGCCCGAGACCCAGTACTTC,NA,many,TRBV28,TRBJ2-5,13
CASSFTADTGELFF,TGTGCCAGCAGTTTCACGGCGGACACCGGGGAGCTGTTTTTT,NA,once,TRBV12-3/TRBV12-4,TRBJ2-2,14
CASSSPGHQNTEAFF,TGTGCCAGCAGCTCGCCGGGACACCAGAACACTGAAGCTTTCTTT,NA,few,TRBV5-6,TRBJ1-1,15
CASSLALGGYEQYF,TGTGCCAGCAGTTTAGCCCTAGGGGGGTACGAGCAGTACTTC,NA,many,TRBV27,TRBJ2-7,14
CATSDSTQGVVDGYTF,TGTGCCACCAGTGATTCCACACAGGGGGTTGTCGATGGCTACACCTTC,TRBD1,NA,TRBV24-1,TRBJ1-2,16
CASSLLAGDHNEQFF,TGTGCCAGCAGCCTCTTAGCGGGAGACCACAATGAGCAGTTCTTC,TRBD2,many,TRBV7-8,TRBJ2-1,15
CAWSRFTADTQYF,TGTGCCTGGAGTCGGTTTACTGCAGATACGCAGTATTTT,NA,many,TRBV30,TRBJ2-3,13
CASSHQGKTRNTEAFF,TGTGCCAGCAGCCACCAAGGAAAGACAAGGAACACTGAAGCTTTCTTT,NA,many,TRBV13,TRBJ1-1,16
CASSPREFNQPQHF,TGTGCCAGCAGTCCTCGGGAGTTCAATCAGCCCCAGCATTTT,NA,many,TRBV6-1,TRBJ1-5,14
CSATDQTSGYRNEQYF,TGCAGTGCTACTGACCAAACTAGCGGCTATCGGAACGAGCAGTACTTC,TRBD2,many,TRBV20-1,TRBJ2-7,16